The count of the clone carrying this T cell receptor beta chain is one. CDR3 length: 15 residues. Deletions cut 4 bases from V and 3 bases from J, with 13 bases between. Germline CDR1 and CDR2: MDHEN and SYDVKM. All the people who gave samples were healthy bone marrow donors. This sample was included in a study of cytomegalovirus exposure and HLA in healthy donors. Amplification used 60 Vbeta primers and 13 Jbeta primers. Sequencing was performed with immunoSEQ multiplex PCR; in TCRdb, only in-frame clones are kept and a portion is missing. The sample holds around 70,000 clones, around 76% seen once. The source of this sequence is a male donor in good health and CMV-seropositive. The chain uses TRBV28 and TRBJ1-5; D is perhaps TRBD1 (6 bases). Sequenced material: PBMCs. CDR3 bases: TGTGCCAGCAGTTACCTGGACAGACCCAATCAGCCCCAGCATTTT. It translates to CASSYLDRPNQPQHF.